This T cell receptor beta chain was obtained from a study of shared clonotypes between healthy human individuals. Study-level background: The donors, a couple of women and a few men, were aged 18 to 49. Study-level points and caveats: Tissue TCR repertoires likely differ from these blood-only repertoires.

Note on this clone: What it binds is not known.

Assay used: immunoSEQ multiplex PCR; TCRdb lists only in-frame clones, some missing. This sample has approximately 1,500,000 clones, with approximately 97% found just once. Trimming left V 2 bases short and J 2 bases short, with 13 bases between. Per the germline V gene, CDR1 is MDHEN and CDR2 is SYDVKM. CDR3 length equals 16 residues. Sequencing was carried out using naive CD4+ T cells sorted from blood. Subset reported: CD45RA+ positively selected. This TCR was recovered from a man aged 25-45 years in good health. The V and J genes are TRBV28 and TRBJ1-5; D not certain. The CDR3 sequence: CASSLAGRVGNQPQHF. CDR3 sequence (DNA): TGTGCCAGCAGTTTAGCGGGTCGGGTCGGCAATCAGCCCCAGCATTTT.